A single sample gave rise to the 27 T cell receptor beta chains below, sequenced in a study of vaccination effects on CD4 cells after COVID-19. Sequencing used immunoSEQ multiplex PCR; TCRdb keeps in-frame clones, though not all of them. The repertoire holds around 45,000 clones, with 70% to 80% as singletons. Following culture for more than 9 days, CD4+ T cells were isolated. No cognate antigen is known for these TCRs. The starting material was CD4+ T cells from PBMCs cultured without peptide, obtained before COVID-19 vaccination. These receptor sequences come from a human donor who had a prior SARS-CoV-2 infection.

This chain uses TRBV18 with TRBJ1-4, with D tentatively TRBD1 (6 bases). Looked up from germline, CDR1 is KGHSH and CDR2 is LQKENI. This CDR3 has 15 amino acids. Trimming stripped 3 bases from V and 1 base from J, with 9 bases between. The CDR3 bases are TGTGCCAGCTCACCCAGGGGTGGAACTAATGAAAAACTGTTTTTT. Residues: CASSPRGGTNEKLFF.

The V gene is TRBV5-1, the J gene TRBJ2-3, with D unresolved. The V gene lost 1 base and the J gene lost 2 bases, with 5 bases spanning the gap. This CDR3 comprises 13 residues. Germline values: CDR1 SGHRS, CDR2 YFSETQ. The CDR3 loop reads CASSLIPTDTQYF. CDR3 nucleotide sequence: TGCGCCAGCAGCTTGATACCCACAGATACGCAGTATTTT. The full variable domain, in which reference TRBV5-1 and TRBJ2-3 provide the parts outside the CDR3, is KAGVTQTPRYLIKTRGQQVTLSCSPISGHRSVSWYQQTPGQGLQFLFEYFSETQRNKGNFPGRFSGRQFSNSRSEMNVSTLELGDSALYLCASSLIPTDTQYFGPGTRLTVL.

The chain carries TRBV15 and TRBJ1-6; D is unclear. V lost 7 bases and J lost 10, with 20 bases in between. CDR3 length: 15 residues. Germline assignment: CDR1 LNHNV and CDR2 YYDKDF (reference sequence). CDR3: CATKEGRLARSPLHF. In DNA, the CDR3 is TGTGCCACCAAGGAGGGTCGGTTAGCAAGATCACCCCTCCACTTT. Based on the CDR3 plus reference TRBV15 and TRBJ1-6, the full variable domain is DAMVIQNPRYQVTQFGKPVTLSCSQTLNHNVMYWYQQKSSQAPKLLFHYYDKDFNNEADTPDNFQSRRPNTSFCFLDIRSPGLGDTAMYLCATKEGRLARSPLHFGNGTRLTVT.

The rearrangement joins TRBV5-6 to TRBJ2-3; D gene unclear. CDR1 and CDR2 from the germline V gene are SGHDT and YYEEEE. Trimming stripped 0 bases from V and 0 bases from J, with 11 bases between. This CDR3 has 16 residues. The CDR3, as DNA: TGTGCCAGCAGCTTGGGTAGGATGGGTAGCACAGATACGCAGTATTTT. It specifies CASSLGRMGSTDTQYF.

The rearrangement uses TRBV19 and TRBJ2-1; D not certain. Germline values: CDR1 LNHDA, CDR2 SQIVND (reference sequence). V was pared by 2 bases and J by 1 base, with 9 bases between. The CDR3 loop spans 15 amino acids. The CDR3 DNA reads TGTGCCAGTAGTATACTAGGCGCGTCCTACAATGAGCAGTTCTTC. Translating gives CASSILGASYNEQFF.

This chain links TRBV19 with TRBJ1-4, with a possible D match to TRBD1 (5 bases). V was trimmed by 7 bases and J by 8 bases, leaving 14 bases between them. Germline lookup yields CDR1 LNHDA and CDR2 SQIVND (reference sequence). This CDR3 has 13 residues. The CDR3 protein is CASTRDEGEKLFF. CDR3 DNA: TGTGCCAGTACCCGGGACGAGGGGGAAAAACTGTTTTTT.

V usage is TRBV3-1 (or the pseudogene TRBV3-2) and J usage is TRBJ2-2, with unresolved D. The CDR3 has 13 residues. The germline gives CDR1 LGHDT, CDR2 YNNKEL (reference sequence). Trimming removed 1 base at V and 6 bases at J, with 6 bases between. The CDR3 bases are TGTGCCAGCAGCCAAGGAGTGGCCGGGGAGCTGTTTTTT. Its translation: CASSQGVAGELFF.

In its sample, this clone was seen once. The chain recombines TRBV4-2 with TRBJ2-6, with D perhaps TRBD1 (6 bases). V was pared by 1 base and J by 0 bases, with 10 bases between. CDR1 is LGHNA and CDR2 is YNFKEQ in the germline V gene. This CDR3 is 17 amino acids long. CDR3 coding DNA: TGTGCCAGCAGCCAAGTGGCAGGGGACTCTGGGGCCAACGTCCTGACTTTC. Translated: CASSQVAGDSGANVLTF.

The chain links TRBV7-2 to TRBJ2-5; D is unresolved. The ends were cut back, 5 bases at V and 7 bases at J, with 26 bases in the middle. Germline-derived CDR1 and CDR2 are SGHTA and FQGNSA. The CDR3 is 17 amino acids. CDR3 sequence reads: CASSETYMDEPVGTQYF. The CDR3 nucleotides are TGTGCCAGCAGCGAAACTTATATGGACGAACCGGTCGGGACCCAGTACTTC.

V usage is TRBV30 and J usage is TRBJ2-3, with 9 bases matching TRBD1. CDR3 length: 15 residues. Germline assignment: CDR1 GTSNPN and CDR2 SVGIG (reference sequence). V gave up 1 base and J gave up 2 bases; unmatched junction bases: 4. CDR3 bases: TGTGCCTGGAGTGCGGGACAGGGTTCCACAGATACGCAGTATTTT. This sequence encodes CAWSAGQGSTDTQYF.

The genes are TRBV12-5 and TRBJ2-5, with 9 nucleotides matching TRBD1. V lost 0 bases and J lost 5; bases outside the gene matches: 7. CDR1 and CDR2 (germline): LGHNT, FRNRAP. The CDR3 loop spans 16 amino acids. The CDR3 region is CASGLVSGTGIETQYF. For the CDR3, the DNA is TGTGCTAGTGGTTTGGTTTCCGGGACAGGGATTGAGACCCAGTACTTC.

The rearrangement uses TRBV11-1 and TRBJ1-1; D ambiguous. CDR3 length equals 12 residues. The germline CDR1 and CDR2 sequences are SGHAT and FQDESV (reference sequence). V was cut by 1 base and J by 3 bases, with 3 bases left in between. The CDR3 nucleotides are TGTGCCAGCAGCTTAGACGACACTGAAGCTTTCTTT. Translation gives CASSLDDTEAFF. Full variable domain (missing parts from reference TRBV11-1 and TRBJ1-1): EAEVAQSPRYKITEKSQAVAFWCDPISGHATLYWYRQILGQGPELLVQFQDESVVDDSQLPKDRFSAERLKGVDSTLKIQPAELGDSAMYLCASSLDDTEAFFGQGTRLTVV.

The genes are TRBV11-3 and TRBJ2-7; the match to TRBD2 covers 9 bases. J lost 6 bases, V lost 5 bases, and 8 bases had no gene match. The CDR3 sequence is 14 residues long. Germline CDR1 reads SGHNT; CDR2 reads YENEEA. The CDR3: CASSTTGTSSEQYF. The CDR3 DNA sequence: TGTGCCAGCAGCACAACCGGGACTAGCTCCGAGCAGTACTTC.

V usage is TRBV5-3 and J usage is TRBJ2-7; D remains unclear. TRBV5-3 is an ORF, with its function uncertain. This CDR3 has 15 amino acids. V was cut by 0 bases and J by 2 bases, with 12 bases left in between. This CDR3 reads CARSLAGLFTYEQYF. The CDR3 nucleotides are TGTGCCAGAAGCTTGGCTGGGCTTTTCACCTACGAGCAGTACTTC.

The sample holds one count of this clone. This chain joins TRBV6-4 and TRBJ2-2, with TRBD1 matching 8 bases. Unmatched junction bases numbered 3, after V lost 0 bases and J lost 3 bases. This CDR3 region has 16 residues. Germline V gives CDR1 MRHNA, CDR2 SNTAGT. The CDR3 sequence: CASSDSDRADTGELFF. The CDR3 region has the DNA TGTGCCAGCAGTGACTCGGACAGGGCAGACACCGGGGAGCTGTTTTTT.

The V call is TRBV27, the J call TRBJ2-3, with 9 bases matching TRBD2. The germline CDR1 and CDR2 sequences are MNHEY and SMNVEV (reference sequence). Trimming cost V 3 bases and J 8 bases; bases outside gene matches: 9. The CDR3 consists of 15 residues. CDR3 protein: CASSFAGGGARTQYF. The CDR3 nucleotides are TGTGCCAGCAGTTTCGCGGGGGGGGGTGCACGTACGCAGTATTTT.

The chain is built from TRBV12-3 or TRBV12-4 and TRBJ1-2; TRBD1 aligns across 9 bases. V was pared by 6 bases and J by 4 bases, with 3 bases of the junction left unmatched. The CDR3 is made up of 13 amino acids. The CDR3: CASSMGQGYGYTF. The CDR3 DNA is TGTGCCAGCAGCATGGGACAGGGCTATGGCTACACCTTC.

This clone was picked up one time. This rearrangement joins TRBV6-4 to TRBJ2-3; 7 bases are a match to TRBD2. The J segment lost 2 bases and the V segment lost 2 bases, leaving 1 base of the junction unmatched. Germline CDR1 MRHNA, CDR2 SNTAGT. The CDR3 sequence is 14 residues long. As DNA, the CDR3 is TGTGCCAGCAGTGACAGCGGGGACACAGATACGCAGTATTTT. It is translated as CASSDSGDTDTQYF.

This rearrangement joins TRBV20-1 to TRBJ2-1, with 9 nucleotides matching TRBD2. Looked up from germline, CDR1 is DFQATT and CDR2 is SNEGSKA (reference sequence). The CDR3 is made up of 17 amino acids. V lost 3 bases to trimming and J lost 4 bases; unmatched junction nucleotides: 13. CDR3 protein: CSASTLAGVRQYNEQFF. The DNA for the CDR3 is TGCAGTGCTAGTACGTTAGCGGGAGTGCGTCAATACAATGAGCAGTTCTTC.

In its sample, this clone is medium-sized. This chain uses TRBV20-1 with TRBJ2-2; D is unresolved. V gave up 3 bases and J gave up 1 base, with 9 bases separating them. In germline, CDR1 is DFQATT, CDR2 SNEGSKA (reference sequence). The CDR3 sequence is 14 residues long. CDR3 protein: CSASSLVNTGELFF. The CDR3 coding sequence is TGCAGTGCTAGTAGTCTTGTGAACACCGGGGAGCTGTTTTTT.

The chain combines TRBV9 with TRBJ1-1, with D perhaps TRBD1 (5 bases). Germline V gives CDR1 SGDLS, CDR2 YYNGEE. This CDR3 comprises 14 residues. V was pared by 0 bases and J by 3 bases, with 9 bases between. CDR3 amino acids: CASSVDGGDTEAFF. The CDR3 region has the DNA TGTGCCAGCAGCGTAGATGGGGGGGACACTGAAGCTTTCTTT. Supplemented by reference TRBV9 and TRBJ1-1, the full variable domain reads DSGVTQTPKHLITATGQRVTLRCSPRSGDLSVYWYQQSLDQGLQFLIQYYNGEERAKGNILERFSAQQFPDLHSELNLSSLELGDSALYFCASSVDGGDTEAFFGQGTRLTVV.

The genes are TRBV18 and TRBJ2-1; D perhaps matches TRBD1 (5 bases). The V gene lost 7 bases and the J gene lost 8 bases, with 24 bases spanning the gap. The CDR3 contains 16 residues. CDR1 and CDR2 from the germline V gene are KGHSH and LQKENI. The CDR3 region has the DNA TGTGCCAGCTTACCTCGCTACAGGTTCCTGGGCGATGAGCAGTTCTTC. Protein product: CASLPRYRFLGDEQFF.

The chain uses TRBV7-3 and TRBJ2-5; TRBD1 is a possible D gene (6 bases). Trimming shortened V by 4 bases and J by 5 bases, and 11 bases separated the two germline ends. CDR3 length: 13 residues. The germline CDR1 and CDR2 sequences are SGHTA and FQGTGA. The DNA for the CDR3 is TGTGCCAGCAGCTCCGGACAGTCCGAGACCCAGTACTTC. Its protein is CASSSGQSETQYF.

The CDR3 coding sequence is TGTGCCAGCAGCTTAGAGAGCGGATACACCTACGAGCAGTACTTC. Translating gives CASSLESGYTYEQYF. This chain joins TRBV11-1 and TRBJ2-7; D perhaps matches TRBD2 (5 bases). CDR3 length equals 15 residues. Germline V gene sequence: CDR1 SGHAT, CDR2 FQDESV (reference sequence). Trimming took 1 base from V and 2 from J, leaving 12 bases between them.

The V gene is TRBV19, the J gene TRBJ1-2; 7 bases agree with TRBD1. After removal of 3 bases from V and 3 bases from J, the junction contained 4 bases not matched to a gene. The CDR3 covers 14 residues. Germline V lookup: CDR1 LNHDA, CDR2 SQIVND (reference sequence). Written as DNA, the CDR3 is TGTGCCAGTAGTATCGGACAGGCCGACTATGGCTACACCTTC. Its protein product is CASSIGQADYGYTF.

This chain connects TRBV5-1 to TRBJ2-3; 7 nucleotides agree with TRBD2. The CDR3 covers 15 residues. Germline CDR1 and CDR2: SGHRS and YFSETQ. Unmatched junction bases numbered 6, after V lost 1 base and J lost 4 bases. CDR3 residues: CASSLNRGGADTQYF. In DNA form, the CDR3 reads TGCGCCAGCAGCTTGAATCGCGGGGGTGCAGATACGCAGTATTTT.

The chain carries TRBV9 and TRBJ2-2; D is possibly TRBD2 (6 bases). In germline, CDR1 is SGDLS, CDR2 YYNGEE. This CDR3 is 18 amino acids long. Trimming removed 4 bases at V and 7 bases at J, with 26 bases between. This CDR3 is CASSIGYPGLGKVGELFF. CDR3 sequence (DNA): TGTGCCAGCAGCATCGGATATCCGGGACTGGGGAAGGTCGGGGAGCTGTTTTTT.